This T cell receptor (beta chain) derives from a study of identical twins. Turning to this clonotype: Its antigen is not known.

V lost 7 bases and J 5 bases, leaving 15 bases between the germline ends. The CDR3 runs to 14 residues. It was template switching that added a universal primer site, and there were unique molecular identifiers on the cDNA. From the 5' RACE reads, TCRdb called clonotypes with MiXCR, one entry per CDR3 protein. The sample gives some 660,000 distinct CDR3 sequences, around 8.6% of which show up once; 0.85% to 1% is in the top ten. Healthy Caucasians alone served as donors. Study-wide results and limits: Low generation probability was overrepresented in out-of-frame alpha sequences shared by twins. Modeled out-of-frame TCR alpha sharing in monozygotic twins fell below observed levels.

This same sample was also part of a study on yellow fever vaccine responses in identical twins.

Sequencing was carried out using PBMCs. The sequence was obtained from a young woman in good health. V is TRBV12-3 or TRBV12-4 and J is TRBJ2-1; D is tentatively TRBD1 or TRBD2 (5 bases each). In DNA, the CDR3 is TGTGCCAGCACCAACGGGACGAATCACAATGAGCAGTTCTTC. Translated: CASTNGTNHNEQFF.